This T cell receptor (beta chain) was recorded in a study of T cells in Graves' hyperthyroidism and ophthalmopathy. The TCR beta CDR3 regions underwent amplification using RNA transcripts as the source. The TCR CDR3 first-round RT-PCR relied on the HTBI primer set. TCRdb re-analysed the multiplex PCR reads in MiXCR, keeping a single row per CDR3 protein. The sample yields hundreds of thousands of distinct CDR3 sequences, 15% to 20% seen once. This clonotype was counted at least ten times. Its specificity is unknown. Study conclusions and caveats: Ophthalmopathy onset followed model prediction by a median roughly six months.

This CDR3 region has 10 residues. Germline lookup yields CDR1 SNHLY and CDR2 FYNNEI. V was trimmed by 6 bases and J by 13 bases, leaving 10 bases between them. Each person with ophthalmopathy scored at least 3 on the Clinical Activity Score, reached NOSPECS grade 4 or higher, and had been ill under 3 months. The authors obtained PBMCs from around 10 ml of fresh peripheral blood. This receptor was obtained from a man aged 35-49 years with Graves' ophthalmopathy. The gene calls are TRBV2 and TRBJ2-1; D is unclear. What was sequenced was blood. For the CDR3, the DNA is TGTGCCAGCAGAGCTCTGGGCCAGTTCTTC. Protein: CASRALGQFF.